The rows below give T cell receptor beta chains drawn from one sample of a study of shared clonotypes between healthy human individuals. The data were produced by immunoSEQ multiplex PCR, yet TCRdb's version contains in-frame clones alone and is incomplete. The table lists some 600,000 clones, 96% of them singletons, with more than 0.085% in the top ten. Sequencing input: naive CD8+ T cells sorted from blood. The receptors stem from a woman aged 25-40 years in good health. CDR3s include the opening cysteine and the closing phenylalanine or tryptophan. Each record gives: clone size, J gene, CDR3 length, V gene, D gene, CDR3 protein, CDR3 DNA. The D gene is left open where the match is weak. Clone sizes are given selectively: once, few, many, or a class where the clone is expanded.

- | TRBJ2-7 | 12 | TRBV27 | - | CASRSPWNEQYF | TGTGCCAGCAGATCTCCGTGGAACGAGCAGTACTTC
- | TRBJ2-2 | 18 | TRBV28 | TRBD2 | CASSIYSLTSGTGGELFF | TGTGCCAGCAGTATCTACTCATTGACTAGCGGGACCGGCGGGGAGCTGTTTTTT
- | TRBJ2-7 | 17 | TRBV13 | - | CASSLGLATNPGHEQYF | TGTGCCAGCAGCTTAGGACTAGCCACTAACCCAGGTCACGAGCAGTACTTC
- | TRBJ2-7 | 12 | TRBV4-1 | - | CASSQDSYEQYF | TGCGCCAGCAGCCAAGATAGCTACGAGCAGTACTTC
- | TRBJ2-7 | 15 | TRBV6-1 | - | CASSPAGVLDYEQYF | TGTGCCAGCAGTCCAGCTGGGGTTCTTGACTACGAGCAGTACTTC
once | TRBJ2-1 | 15 | TRBV7-6 | - | CASSLAGTRYNEQFF | TGTGCCAGCAGCTTAGCCGGGACACGGTACAATGAGCAGTTCTTC
- | TRBJ1-2 | 17 | TRBV11-2 | - | CASSLYNMGRENYGYTF | TGTGCCAGCAGCTTATATAATATGGGACGGGAAAACTATGGCTACACCTTC
- | TRBJ2-2 | 13 | TRBV28 | - | CASPGPNTGELFF | TGTGCCAGCCCCGGGCCTAACACCGGGGAGCTGTTTTTT
- | TRBJ2-4 | 14 | TRBV27 | TRBD2 | CASSQGTSPNIQYF | TGTGCCAGCAGTCAGGGGACTAGTCCAAACATTCAGTACTTC
once | TRBJ2-2 | 18 | TRBV7-7 | TRBD2 | CASSLLPLAGENTGELFF | TGTGCCAGCAGCTTACTACCCCTAGCGGGGGAGAACACCGGGGAGCTGTTTTTT
- | TRBJ2-1 | 15 | TRBV27 | TRBD2 | CASSLGTSGKNEQFF | TGTGCCAGCAGTCTTGGGACTAGCGGGAAGAATGAGCAGTTCTTC
once | TRBJ2-1 | 16 | TRBV5-1 | TRBD2 | CASSSISGSALVEQFF | TGCGCCAGCAGCTCAATTAGCGGGAGTGCATTGGTTGAGCAGTTCTTC
- | TRBJ2-1 | 16 | TRBV6-1 | - | CASSVAGSSIYIEQFF | TGTGCCAGCAGTGTGGCGGGTTCATCCATTTACATTGAGCAGTTCTTC
- | TRBJ2-6 | 16 | TRBV27 | - | CASSPGGGTGANVLTF | TGTGCCAGCAGTCCCGGCGGTGGAACTGGGGCCAACGTCCTGACTTTC
- | TRBJ2-7 | 15 | TRBV29-1 | TRBD2 | CSVESLASGRYEQYF | TGCAGCGTTGAATCCTTGGCTAGCGGGCGCTACGAGCAGTACTTC
- | TRBJ2-2 | 14 | TRBV7-9 | - | CASSLGGLIGELFF | TGTGCCAGCAGCTTAGGGGGCTTAATCGGGGAGCTGTTTTTT
- | TRBJ1-1 | 13 | TRBV7-9 | TRBD1 | CASSRDSQTEAFF | TGTGCCAGCAGTCGGGACAGCCAGACTGAAGCTTTCTTT
- | TRBJ1-3 | 15 | TRBV4-1 | - | CASSLGPGAGNTIYF | TGCGCCAGCAGCCTGGGGCCAGGGGCAGGAAACACCATATATTTT
- | TRBJ1-2 | 14 | TRBV7-9 | TRBD1 | CASSPQGTGYGYTF | TGTGCCAGCAGCCCTCAGGGGACAGGTTATGGCTACACCTTC
- | TRBJ2-1 | 12 | TRBV27 | - | CASSGGPREQFF | TGTGCCAGCAGTGGGGGCCCGAGGGAGCAGTTCTTC
- | TRBJ2-7 | 13 | TRBV6-5 | - | CASSSDSSYEQYF | TGTGCCAGCAGTTCGGACAGCTCCTACGAGCAGTACTTC
- | TRBJ1-2 | 12 | TRBV29-1 | - | CSVEEQSYGYTF | TGCAGCGTTGAAGAACAGTCCTATGGCTACACCTTC
- | TRBJ1-5 | 14 | TRBV28 | - | CATTGPLADQPQHF | TGTGCCACTACGGGCCCACTCGCGGATCAGCCCCAGCATTTT
- | TRBJ2-7 | 14 | TRBV27 | - | CASSGLARPYEQYF | TGTGCCAGCAGTGGGTTGGCGCGACCCTACGAGCAGTACTTC
- | TRBJ2-7 | 18 | TRBV5-6 | - | CASSWGLQNPFGSYEQYF | TGTGCCAGCAGCTGGGGGCTACAGAACCCATTTGGCTCCTACGAGCAGTACTTC
- | TRBJ2-7 | 16 | TRBV28 | TRBD2 | CASSPFAGTSSYEQYF | TGTGCCAGCAGTCCGTTCGCCGGGACTAGCTCCTACGAGCAGTACTTC
- | TRBJ2-3 | 16 | TRBV6-1 | - | CASSERAGGETDTQYF | TGTGCCAGCAGTGAACGGGCAGGGGGGGAGACAGATACGCAGTATTTT
once | TRBJ2-7 | 13 | TRBV6-6 | - | CASSAPTSYEQYF | TGTGCCAGCAGTGCGCCCACTAGCTACGAGCAGTACTTC
- | TRBJ1-1 | 13 | TRBV13 | - | CASKRALNTEAFF | TGTGCCAGCAAAAGAGCATTGAACACTGAAGCTTTCTTT
- | TRBJ2-1 | 14 | TRBV29-1 | - | CSVEGRGGYNEQFF | TGCAGCGTTGAAGGCAGGGGTGGCTACAATGAGCAGTTCTTC
once | TRBJ1-2 | 17 | TRBV28 | - | CASSSLLGVGEDYGYTF | TGTGCCAGCAGTTCCCTTTTGGGTGTCGGGGAAGACTATGGCTACACCTTC
once | TRBJ2-3 | 17 | TRBV19 | - | CASSIDPPGLGTDTQYF | TGTGCCAGTAGTATAGATCCCCCGGGACTGGGCACAGATACGCAGTATTTT
- | TRBJ2-1 | 16 | TRBV27 | TRBD2 | CASSPPSGTSGFGQFF | TGTGCCAGCAGCCCCCCATCCGGGACTAGTGGCTTTGGGCAGTTCTTC
- | TRBJ2-1 | 13 | TRBV27 | - | CASRPDQGGEQFF | TGTGCCAGCAGACCAGACCAGGGCGGGGAGCAGTTCTTC
- | TRBJ2-7 | 18 | TRBV28 | TRBD2 | CASSFSGPSGGVSYEQYF | TGTGCCAGCAGTTTTTCCGGTCCTAGCGGGGGTGTCTCCTACGAGCAGTACTTC
- | TRBJ2-7 | 11 | TRBV2 | - | CASSDTYDMYF | TGTGCCAGCAGTGATACCTACGATATGTACTTC
- | TRBJ2-3 | 14 | TRBV19 | - | CASTLVYGADTQYF | TGTGCCAGTACCCTTGTTTACGGCGCAGATACGCAGTATTTT
- | TRBJ2-7 | 16 | TRBV11-2 | TRBD2 | CASSSAGLVPSYEQYF | TGTGCCAGCAGCTCCGCGGGACTAGTCCCCTCCTACGAGCAGTACTTC
- | TRBJ2-4 | 14 | TRBV6-5 | TRBD2 | CASSSPGGENIQYF | TGTGCCAGCAGTTCCCCCGGGGGGGAGAACATTCAGTACTTC
- | TRBJ2-5 | 15 | TRBV7-6 | TRBD2 | CASSLYGLVVETQYF | TGTGCCAGCAGCTTATATGGACTAGTTGTTGAGACCCAGTACTTC
- | TRBJ1-2 | 12 | TRBV9 | - | CASSGINYGYTF | TGTGCCAGCAGCGGGATCAACTATGGCTACACCTTC
- | TRBJ2-2 | 14 | TRBV6-1 | TRBD1 | CASGFRDRGQKLFF | TGTGCCAGCGGCTTCCGGGACAGGGGGCAGAAGCTGTTTTTT
few | TRBJ2-7 | 13 | TRBV28 | TRBD1 | CASRGTGTYEQYF | TGTGCCAGCAGAGGGACAGGGACCTACGAGCAGTACTTC